A selection of T cell receptor beta chains follows, all from one sample in a study of blood T cell repertoires in COVID-19. The table came from immunoSEQ multiplex PCR; TCRdb's copy has only in-frame clones and leaves some out. The sample lists 300,000 to 450,000 clones; roughly 85% were seen once. Sequencing used peripheral blood. The receptors here all came from a woman younger than 35 with acute or convalescent COVID-19. Both conserved end residues are part of each CDR3. D genes are given only for firm matches. Clone size, where shown, is once, few, many, or a class for clones that have expanded.

TRBV28,NA,NA,TRBJ2-1,CASSSLLSYNEQFF,TGTGCCAGCAGTAGTCTACTCTCCTACAATGAGCAGTTCTTC
TRBV2,NA,NA,TRBJ2-3,CASSERTRADTQYF,TGTGCCAGCAGTGAAAGGACGCGGGCAGATACGCAGTATTTT
TRBV7-8,NA,NA,TRBJ1-1,CASSLAPTGQAFF,TGTGCCAGCAGCTTAGCGCCGACAGGCCAAGCTTTCTTT
TRBV30,TRBD1,NA,TRBJ1-6,CAWSVMDRENSPLHF,TGTGCCTGGAGTGTAATGGACAGGGAAAATTCACCCCTCCACTTT
TRBV27,NA,NA,TRBJ2-7,CASSLSSWTLDEQYF,TGTGCCAGCAGTTTATCCTCCTGGACTCTTGACGAGCAGTACTTC
TRBV10-1,TRBD1,NA,TRBJ1-2,CASGNRDREDGYTF,TGCGCCAGCGGAAACCGGGACAGGGAGGATGGCTACACCTTC
TRBV9,NA,NA,TRBJ2-3,CASSVDRRGGGTDTQYF,TGTGCCAGCAGCGTAGATAGAAGGGGGGGCGGCACAGATACGCAGTATTTT
TRBV6-5,NA,NA,TRBJ2-1,CAMSKTGAYNEQFF,TGTGCCATGTCTAAGACAGGAGCATACAATGAGCAGTTCTTC
TRBV5-1,NA,NA,TRBJ1-2,CASSLGQSYGYTF,TGCGCCAGCAGCTTGGGGCAGTCCTATGGCTACACCTTC
TRBV5-4,NA,NA,TRBJ2-2,CASGAGELFF,TGTGCCAGCGGGGCGGGGGAGCTGTTTTTT
TRBV29-1,TRBD2,NA,TRBJ2-1,CSVEGLAGAYEQFF,TGCAGCGTAGAGGGACTAGCGGGGGCCTATGAGCAGTTCTTC
TRBV7-2,NA,NA,TRBJ1-5,CASSATGTQPQHF,TGTGCCAGCAGCGCTACAGGGACTCAGCCCCAGCATTTT
TRBV3-1/TRBV3-2,NA,once,TRBJ1-2,CASSQVNSYGYTF,TGTGCCAGCAGCCAAGTCAACTCATATGGCTACACCTTC
TRBV24-1,NA,NA,TRBJ1-5,CATGGTGGHQPQHF,TGTGCCACCGGCGGGACGGGGGGGCATCAGCCCCAGCATTTT
TRBV5-5,NA,NA,TRBJ2-7,CASSPTPADLTYYEQYF,TGTGCCAGCAGCCCAACCCCTGCGGATCTGACCTACTACGAGCAGTACTTC
TRBV19,NA,NA,TRBJ1-5,CASSTLTGTNNQPQHF,TGTGCCAGTAGTACCTTAACCGGGACAAATAATCAGCCCCAGCATTTT
TRBV3-1/TRBV3-2,NA,many,TRBJ2-7,CASSQDMLERAFEQYF,TGTGCCAGCAGCCAAGATATGCTAGAGCGGGCTTTCGAGCAGTACTTC
TRBV11-3,TRBD1,NA,TRBJ1-1,CASGRQGDTEAFF,TGTGCCAGCGGAAGACAGGGGGACACTGAAGCTTTCTTT
TRBV18,TRBD1,once,TRBJ1-4,CASSSDRDNEKLFF,TGTGCCAGCTCATCGGACAGGGATAATGAAAAACTGTTTTTT
TRBV5-1,TRBD1,NA,TRBJ1-6,CASSLVGQGARSYNSPLHF,TGCGCCAGCAGCTTGGTCGGACAGGGGGCGAGGTCCTATAATTCACCCCTCCACTTT
TRBV28,TRBD2,NA,TRBJ2-7,CASSLQGGRAYEQYF,TGTGCCAGCAGTTTACAGGGCGGGAGGGCCTACGAGCAGTACTTC
TRBV7-6,NA,NA,TRBJ2-3,CASSPGLSTDTQYF,TGTGCCAGCAGCCCCGGACTAAGCACAGATACGCAGTATTTT
TRBV7-3,TRBD1,NA,TRBJ2-1,CASSGRQGTEQFF,TGTGCCAGCAGCGGTAGACAGGGGACTGAGCAGTTCTTC
TRBV9,NA,NA,TRBJ1-1,CASSPIGDTEAFF,TGTGCCAGCAGTCCCATCGGGGACACTGAAGCTTTCTTT
TRBV6-1,NA,NA,TRBJ1-1,CASSEALAGATEAFF,TGTGCCAGCAGTGAAGCTTTAGCGGGGGCGACTGAAGCTTTCTTT